The 12 T cell receptor beta chains below all came from one sample that was sequenced in a study of OX40 agonist ivuxolimab in advanced cancers. Sequencing used immunoSEQ multiplex PCR; TCRdb keeps in-frame clones, though not all of them. The sample includes some 74,000 clones, about 91% seen only once; the top ten take roughly 1%. This material consisted of CD4+ or CD8+ T cells sorted from blood, taken in a trial of the OX40 agonist ivuxolimab. These receptors all stem from an adult with an advanced solid tumor such as melanoma, head and neck, liver or kidney cancer.

J is TRBJ2-3 and V is TRBV6-6, with D hard to call. Trimming left V 2 bases short and J 6 bases short, with 6 bases between. The germline V gene encodes CDR1 MNHNY and CDR2 SVGAGI (reference sequence). This CDR3 region has 12 residues. This CDR3 is CASSYVADTQYF. The CDR3 bases are TGTGCCAGCAGTTACGTTGCGGATACGCAGTATTTT.

V gene TRBV9 combines with J gene TRBJ2-5, with TRBD2 as a possible D gene (6 bases). The germline V gene has CDR1 SGDLS and CDR2 YYNGEE. V dropped 0 bases and J dropped 2 bases, with 11 bases sitting between them. The CDR3 contains 15 residues. The chain's CDR3 is CASSVGGAGQETQYF. Written as DNA, the CDR3 is TGTGCCAGCAGCGTAGGCGGGGCGGGGCAAGAGACCCAGTACTTC.

This clone was counted only a few times. V usage is TRBV5-1 and J usage is TRBJ1-1, with D maybe TRBD1 (5 bases). Germline CDR1 reads SGHRS; CDR2 reads YFSETQ. This CDR3 is built from 13 residues. V was pared by 3 bases and J by 6 bases, with 12 bases between. The CDR3 sequence is CASSSGDGSEAFF. In DNA form, the CDR3 reads TGCGCCAGCAGCTCCGGGGACGGATCTGAAGCTTTCTTT.

The rearrangement joins TRBV30 to TRBJ2-7, with 11 bases matching TRBD2. The germline V gene encodes CDR1 GTSNPN and CDR2 SVGIG (reference sequence). The V gene end was trimmed by 3 bases and the J gene end by 3 bases; junction bases not matched to a gene: 4. This CDR3 region has 14 residues. CDR3 loop: CAWSGTSGYYEQYF. CDR3 DNA: TGTGCCTGGAGCGGGACTAGCGGATACTACGAGCAGTACTTC.

The chain has TRBV5-5 and TRBJ2-3; TRBD2 aligns across 7 bases. The CDR3 spans 16 residues. Trimming took 9 bases from V and 0 from J; bases not matched to a gene: 13. The germline gives CDR1 SGHKS, CDR2 YYEKEE (reference sequence). The CDR3, as DNA: TGTGCCAACGGCCGATCGGGAGGAACTAGCACAGATACGCAGTATTTT. Translating gives CANGRSGGTSTDTQYF. Full variable domain (outside the CDR3, taken from reference TRBV5-5 and TRBJ2-3): DAGVTQSPTHLIKTRGQQVTLRCSPISGHKSVSWYQQVLGQGPQFIFQYYEKEERGRGNFPDRFSARQFPNYSSELNVNALLLGDSALYLCANGRSGGTSTDTQYFGPGTRLTVL.

The chain has TRBV10-3 and TRBJ1-2; D call uncertain. V lost 7 bases and J lost 4, with 13 bases in between. Germline lookup yields CDR1 ENHRY and CDR2 SYGVKD. CDR3 length: 13 amino acids. The CDR3 is CAITVEGSYGYTF. Written as DNA, the CDR3 is TGTGCCATCACGGTGGAGGGATCCTATGGCTACACCTTC.

V gene TRBV6-5 combines with J gene TRBJ2-3, with 9 bases identical to TRBD1. The CDR3 length is 15 residues. Germline V gene data show CDR1 as MNHEY and CDR2 as SVGAGI. Trimming cost V 2 bases and J 1 base; bases outside gene matches: 1. CDR3 in DNA: TGTGCCAGCAGTTACAGGACAGGGGGCACAGATACGCAGTATTTT. Its translation is CASSYRTGGTDTQYF.

This chain connects TRBV4-1 to TRBJ2-5; D is ambiguous. Germline CDR1 and CDR2: MGHRA and YSYEKL. Trimming took 0 bases from V and 3 from J, leaving 8 bases between them. This CDR3 spans 14 amino acids. This chain's CDR3 is CASSQDSREETQYF. CDR3 coding DNA: TGCGCCAGCAGCCAAGATAGCCGGGAAGAGACCCAGTACTTC.

The V and J genes are TRBV4-1 and TRBJ2-7; 11 bases fit TRBD2. V gave up 4 bases and J gave up 3 bases; unmatched junction bases: 11. The CDR3 extends over 17 amino acids. Germline assignment: CDR1 MGHRA and CDR2 YSYEKL. The CDR3 region is CASSLRSSSGRIYEQYF. CDR3 DNA sequence: TGCGCCAGCAGCCTTCGCTCCTCTAGCGGGAGGATCTACGAGCAGTACTTC.

V is TRBV10-3 and J is TRBJ2-5, with 7 bases aligning to TRBD2. From germline, CDR1 is ENHRY and CDR2 SYGVKD. V lost 6 bases and J lost 2; bases outside the gene matches: 12. The CDR3 has 16 residues. The CDR3 DNA follows: TGTGCCATCAGGGAAGGGCGGGGAGCGGGGCAAGAGACCCAGTACTTC. Amino acid sequence: CAIREGRGAGQETQYF.

The V gene is TRBV5-8, the J gene TRBJ2-5; 11 nucleotides line up with TRBD2. Per germline, CDR1 SGHTS and CDR2 YDEGEE. This CDR3 comprises 17 residues. V lost 0 bases, J lost 5 bases, and 9 bases stayed unmatched. CDR3 coding DNA: TGTGCCAGCAGCTTGGGTCTAGCGGGGGGCCCCATCGAGACCCAGTACTTC. It codes for CASSLGLAGGPIETQYF. Complete variable domain (other parts from reference TRBV5-8 and TRBJ2-5): EAGVTQSPTHLIKTRGQQATLRCSPISGHTSVYWYQQALGLGLQFLLWYDEGEERNRGNFPPRFSGRQFPNYSSELNVNALELEDSALYLCASSLGLAGGPIETQYFGPGTRLLVL.

This chain links TRBV5-1 with TRBJ2-7, with TRBD1 matching 9 bases. Per germline, CDR1 SGHRS and CDR2 YFSETQ. V was pared by 7 bases and J by 2 bases, with 7 bases of the junction left unmatched. The CDR3 is 14 residues long. The CDR3 here is CASAEGDRAYEQYF. In nucleotides, the CDR3 is TGCGCCAGCGCCGAGGGGGACAGGGCCTACGAGCAGTACTTC.